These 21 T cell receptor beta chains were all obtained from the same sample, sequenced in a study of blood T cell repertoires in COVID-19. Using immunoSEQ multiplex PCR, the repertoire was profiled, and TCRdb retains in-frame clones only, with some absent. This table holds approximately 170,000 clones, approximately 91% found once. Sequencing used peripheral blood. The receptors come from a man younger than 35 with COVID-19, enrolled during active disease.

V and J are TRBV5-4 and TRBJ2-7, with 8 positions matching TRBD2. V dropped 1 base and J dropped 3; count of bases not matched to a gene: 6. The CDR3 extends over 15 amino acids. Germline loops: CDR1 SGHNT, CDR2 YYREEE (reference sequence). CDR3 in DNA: TGTGCCAGCAGCTTGTCTGTGCGGGAGGACTACGAGCAGTACTTC. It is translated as CASSLSVREDYEQYF.

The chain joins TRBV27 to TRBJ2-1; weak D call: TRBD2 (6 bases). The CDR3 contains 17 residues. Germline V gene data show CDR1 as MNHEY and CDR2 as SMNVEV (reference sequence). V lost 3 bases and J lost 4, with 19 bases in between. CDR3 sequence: CASSFGPQRALYNEQFF. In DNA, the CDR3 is TGTGCCAGCAGTTTCGGGCCCCAGCGGGCGTTGTACAATGAGCAGTTCTTC.

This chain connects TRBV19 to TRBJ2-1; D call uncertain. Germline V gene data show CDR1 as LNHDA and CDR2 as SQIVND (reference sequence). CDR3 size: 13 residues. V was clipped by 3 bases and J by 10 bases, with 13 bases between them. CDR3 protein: CASSILPDLEQFF. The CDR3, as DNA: TGTGCCAGTAGTATTCTTCCCGACTTGGAGCAGTTCTTC.

CDR3 amino acids: CASSLGYALVLGSYEQYF. CDR3 in DNA: TGTGCCAGCAGCTTAGGTTATGCCCTAGTTTTGGGCTCCTACGAGCAGTACTTC. The rearrangement uses TRBV7-9 and TRBJ2-7; D gene uncertain. Germline CDR1 and CDR2: SEHNR and FQNEAQ (reference sequence). CDR3 length: 18 residues. Trimming shortened V by 1 base and J by 0 bases, and 19 bases separated the two germline ends.

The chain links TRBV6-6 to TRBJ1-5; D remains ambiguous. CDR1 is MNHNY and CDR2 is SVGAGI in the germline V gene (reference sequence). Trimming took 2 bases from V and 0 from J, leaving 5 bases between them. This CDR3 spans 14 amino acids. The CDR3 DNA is TGTGCCAGCAGTTACGGGAGTAGCAATCAGCCCCAGCATTTT. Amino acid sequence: CASSYGSSNQPQHF.

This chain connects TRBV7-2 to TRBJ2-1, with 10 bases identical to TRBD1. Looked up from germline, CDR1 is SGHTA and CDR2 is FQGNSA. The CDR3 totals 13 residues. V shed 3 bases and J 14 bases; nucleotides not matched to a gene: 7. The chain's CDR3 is CASSFPSGTGEFF. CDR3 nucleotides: TGTGCCAGCAGCTTTCCCTCCGGGACAGGGGAGTTCTTC.

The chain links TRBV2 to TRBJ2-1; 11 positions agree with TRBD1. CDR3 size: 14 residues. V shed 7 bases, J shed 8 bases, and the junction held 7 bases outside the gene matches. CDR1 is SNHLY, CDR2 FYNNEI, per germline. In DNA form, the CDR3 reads TGTGCCAGCACCCCGGACAGGGGGCGCGATGAGCAGTTCTTC. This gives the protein CASTPDRGRDEQFF.

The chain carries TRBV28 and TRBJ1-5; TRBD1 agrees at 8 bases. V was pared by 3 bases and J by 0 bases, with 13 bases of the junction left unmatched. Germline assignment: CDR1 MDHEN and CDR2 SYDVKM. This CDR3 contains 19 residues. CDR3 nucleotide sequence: TGTGCCAGCAGTTTGCGTCCCGGGACAGGCGGCTATAGCAATCAGCCCCAGCATTTT. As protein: CASSLRPGTGGYSNQPQHF.

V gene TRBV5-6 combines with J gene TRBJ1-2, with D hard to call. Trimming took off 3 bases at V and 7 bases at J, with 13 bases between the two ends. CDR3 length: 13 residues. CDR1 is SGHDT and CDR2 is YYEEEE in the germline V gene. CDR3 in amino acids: CASSSGGGAGYTF. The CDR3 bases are TGTGCCAGCAGCTCCGGCGGAGGAGCTGGCTACACCTTC. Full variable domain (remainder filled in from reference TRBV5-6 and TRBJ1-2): DAGVTQSPTHLIKTRGQQVTLRCSPKSGHDTVSWYQQALGQGPQFIFQYYEEEERQRGNFPDRFSGHQFPNYSSELNVNALLLGDSALYLCASSSGGGAGYTFGSGTRLTVV.

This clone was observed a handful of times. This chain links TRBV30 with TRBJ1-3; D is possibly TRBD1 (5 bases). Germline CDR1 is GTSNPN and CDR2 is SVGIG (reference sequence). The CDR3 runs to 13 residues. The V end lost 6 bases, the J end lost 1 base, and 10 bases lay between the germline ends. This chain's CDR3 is CACGRGSGNTIYF. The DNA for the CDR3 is TGTGCCTGCGGGAGGGGATCTGGAAACACCATATATTTT.

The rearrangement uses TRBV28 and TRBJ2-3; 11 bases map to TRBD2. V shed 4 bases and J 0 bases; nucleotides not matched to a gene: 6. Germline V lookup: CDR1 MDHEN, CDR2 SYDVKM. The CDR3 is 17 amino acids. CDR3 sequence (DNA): TGTGCCAGCAGTTCCCCGGGACTAGCGGAGAGCACAGATACGCAGTATTTT. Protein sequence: CASSSPGLAESTDTQYF.

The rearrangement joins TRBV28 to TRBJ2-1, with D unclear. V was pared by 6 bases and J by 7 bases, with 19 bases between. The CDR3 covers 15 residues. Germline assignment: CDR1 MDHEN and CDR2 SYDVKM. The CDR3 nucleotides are TGTGCCAGCAGACCTTCGGCACTACTAAGGAATGAGCAGTTCTTC. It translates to CASRPSALLRNEQFF.

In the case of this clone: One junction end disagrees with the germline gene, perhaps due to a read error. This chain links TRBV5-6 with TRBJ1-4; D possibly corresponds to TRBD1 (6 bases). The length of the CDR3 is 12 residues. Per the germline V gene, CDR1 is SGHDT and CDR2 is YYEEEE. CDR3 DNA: TGTGCCAGCAGCGCTACCCAGGGGCAACTGCTTTTT. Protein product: CASSATQGQLLF.

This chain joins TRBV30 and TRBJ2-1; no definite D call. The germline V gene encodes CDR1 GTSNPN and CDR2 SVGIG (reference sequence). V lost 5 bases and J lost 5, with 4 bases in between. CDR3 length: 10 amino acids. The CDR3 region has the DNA TGTGCCTGGTCGGACAATGAGCAGTTCTTC. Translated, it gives CAWSDNEQFF. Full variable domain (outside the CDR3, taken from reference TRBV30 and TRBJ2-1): SQTIHQWPATLVQPVGSPLSLECTVEGTSNPNLYWYRQAAGRGLQLLFYSVGIGQISSEVPQNLSASRPQDRQFILSSKKLLLSDSGFYLCAWSDNEQFFGPGTRLTVL.

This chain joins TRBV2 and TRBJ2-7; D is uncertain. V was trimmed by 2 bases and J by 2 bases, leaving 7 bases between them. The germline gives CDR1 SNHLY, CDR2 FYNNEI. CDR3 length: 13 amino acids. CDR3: CASSEMTPYEQYF. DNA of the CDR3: TGTGCCAGCAGTGAAATGACACCCTACGAGCAGTACTTC.

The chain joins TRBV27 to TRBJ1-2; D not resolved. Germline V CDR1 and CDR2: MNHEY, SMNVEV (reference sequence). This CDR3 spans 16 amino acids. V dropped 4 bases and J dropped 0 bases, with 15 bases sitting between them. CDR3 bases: TGTGCCAGCAGTTCGACTCAAGCTTCAGCTAACTATGGCTACACCTTC. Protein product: CASSSTQASANYGYTF.

CDR3 in DNA: TGTGCCAGCAGCTTAGATCAGGGTTCACCCCTCCACTTT. This translates into CASSLDQGSPLHF. The chain uses TRBV11-2 and TRBJ1-6, with D perhaps matching TRBD1 (5 bases). This CDR3 contains 13 residues. Per the germline V gene, CDR1 is SGHAT and CDR2 is FQNNGV. Trimming stripped 0 bases from V and 9 bases from J, with 6 bases between.

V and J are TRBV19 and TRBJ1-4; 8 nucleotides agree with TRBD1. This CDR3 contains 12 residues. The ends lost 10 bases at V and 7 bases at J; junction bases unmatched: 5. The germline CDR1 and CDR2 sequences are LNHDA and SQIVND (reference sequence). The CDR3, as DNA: TGTGCCATCCCGGGACAGGTTGAAAAACTGTTTTTT. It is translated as CAIPGQVEKLFF.

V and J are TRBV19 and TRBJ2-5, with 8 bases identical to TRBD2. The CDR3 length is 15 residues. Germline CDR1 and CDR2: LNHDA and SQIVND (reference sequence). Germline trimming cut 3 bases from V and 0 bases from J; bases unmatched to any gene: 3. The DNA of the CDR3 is TGTGCCAGTAGTATGGTAGCGGGGCACCAAGAGACCCAGTACTTC. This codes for CASSMVAGHQETQYF.

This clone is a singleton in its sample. The CDR3 nucleotides are TGTGCCAGCAGTAGGTTCCGGGACAGGGGTGATGGCTACACCTTC. Protein sequence: CASSRFRDRGDGYTF. This chain connects TRBV6-6 to TRBJ1-2, with TRBD1 identical over 10 bases. Trimming cost V 5 bases and J 6 bases; bases outside gene matches: 9. Germline V gene sequence: CDR1 MNHNY, CDR2 SVGAGI (reference sequence). The CDR3 consists of 15 residues.

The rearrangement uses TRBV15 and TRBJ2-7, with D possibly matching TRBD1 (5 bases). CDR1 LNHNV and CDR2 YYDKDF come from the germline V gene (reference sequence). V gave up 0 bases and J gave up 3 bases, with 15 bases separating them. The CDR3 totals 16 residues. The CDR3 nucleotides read TGTGCCACCAGCAGAGATGTGACCAGGGTGAGCTACGAGCAGTACTTC. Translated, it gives CATSRDVTRVSYEQYF.